This TCR beta chain originates from a study of blood T cells in healthy people across ages. The study, taken as a whole, reports: Diversity of TCR beta correlated strongly with naive T cell percentage.

About this clonotype itself: What it binds is unknown. At one of its ends the junction is not consistent with the germline gene, which may arise from a read error.

A sample-barcoded 5' primer and a J-beta primer mix were used in a second PCR of roughly 6 to 12 cycles. TCRdb analysed the 5' RACE reads with MiXCR anew, one entry per CDR3 protein. The repertoire holds some 1.5 million distinct CDR3 sequences, with 28% as singletons. CDR3 length: 14 amino acids. This rearrangement joins TRBV12-3 or TRBV12-4 to TRBJ2-3; D tentatively fits TRBD1 or TRBD2 (5 bases each). Sequenced material: blood. This TCR was recovered from a woman in her 30s in good health. The CDR3 loop reads CASSKGRRTDAQYF. As DNA, the CDR3 is TGTGCCAGCAGTAAGGGACGTCGCACAGATGCGCAGTATTTT.